A single sample gave rise to the 8 T cell receptor beta chains below, sequenced in a study of T cell responses to AZD1222 COVID-19 vaccine. Sequenced by immunoSEQ multiplex PCR; TCRdb stores in-frame clones only, minus some. The table lists 95,000 to 150,000 clones, about nine tenths of them singletons. The specimen comprised peripheral blood, sampled on day 0 of AZD1222 vaccination. These receptor sequences come from an adult in good health.

The CDR3 bases are TGTGCCAGCAGTGAGACAGGGATAGGTAGCAATCAGCCCCAGCATTTT. Protein sequence: CASSETGIGSNQPQHF. V and J are TRBV25-1 and TRBJ1-5; TRBD1 aligns across 7 bases. The CDR3 runs to 16 residues. The trim removed 3 bases at V and 0 bases at J, leaving 5 bases unmatched. CDR1 and CDR2 from the germline V gene are MGHDK and SYGVNS.

The CDR3 sequence is CASLPGTGAMNTEAFF. DNA for the CDR3: TGCGCCAGCCTTCCCGGGACAGGGGCGATGAACACTGAAGCTTTCTTT. The chain couples TRBV4-1 to TRBJ1-1; 10 bases line up with TRBD1. There are 16 residues in the CDR3. Germline V gene data show CDR1 as MGHRA and CDR2 as YSYEKL. Losses at the gene ends were 8 bases for V and 0 bases for J; bases not matched to a gene: 9.

This clone came up a few times. Other DNA sequences in the same sample also yield this CDR3. J is TRBJ1-1 and V is TRBV5-6; D is unresolved. The CDR3 has 12 residues. CDR1 is SGHDT, CDR2 YYEEEE, per germline. V gave up 0 bases and J gave up 2 bases, with 2 bases separating them. The CDR3 spells CASSLVNTEAFF. The CDR3, as DNA: TGTGCCAGCAGCTTGGTAAACACTGAAGCTTTCTTT.

V gene TRBV6-6 combines with J gene TRBJ1-6; 8 bases line up with TRBD1. The CDR3 runs 16 residues. Germline V gene sequence: CDR1 MNHNY, CDR2 SVGAGI (reference sequence). V trimming: 0 bases; J trimming: 10 bases; junction bases outside the gene matches: 8. The CDR3 coding sequence is TGTGCCAGCAGTTACTCGATTCAGGGGGCGAGATCACCCCTCCACTTT. It is translated as CASSYSIQGARSPLHF.

This clone appeared many times. The chain links TRBV6-5 to TRBJ1-1, with 7 bases identical to TRBD1. This CDR3 region has 12 residues. Losses at the gene ends were 10 bases for V and 1 base for J; bases not matched to a gene: 3. From germline, CDR1 is MNHEY and CDR2 SVGAGI. CDR3 protein: CAINRGNTEAFF. The DNA for the CDR3 is TGTGCCATAAACAGGGGGAACACTGAAGCTTTCTTT.

The chain is built from TRBV11-2 and TRBJ2-7; 8 nucleotides line up with TRBD1. The CDR3 contains 17 residues. Germline V CDR1 and CDR2: SGHAT, FQNNGV. V was clipped by 1 base and J by 1 base; unmatched bases: 9. The CDR3 spells CASSLADPGGESYEQYF. The CDR3 DNA reads as TGTGCCAGCAGCTTAGCCGACCCAGGGGGCGAGTCCTACGAGCAGTACTTC.

The chain combines TRBV19 with TRBJ1-1; TRBD1 might be the D (6 bases). In germline, CDR1 is LNHDA, CDR2 SQIVND (reference sequence). The V and J ends lost 7 bases and 1 base respectively, with 10 bases between them. This CDR3 has 13 residues. CDR3 DNA: TGTGCCAGTACCCCGGACAGGAACACTGAAGCTTTCTTT. Residues: CASTPDRNTEAFF.

The CDR3 protein is CASSKGWQGNEMNTEAFF. The CDR3 DNA sequence: TGTGCCAGCAGCAAAGGTTGGCAGGGGAACGAGATGAACACTGAAGCTTTCTTT. The chain employs TRBV21-1 and TRBJ1-1; the D call in the table, TRBD1, was not verified against the DNA. TRBV21-1 is an annotated pseudogene. This CDR3 is built from 18 residues.